This T cell receptor (beta chain) was captured in a study of multiple sclerosis patients with progressive multifocal leukoencephalopathy. Profiling relied on immunoSEQ multiplex PCR, and the TCRdb table lists in-frame clones only, not all of them. Here the sample spans some 28,000 clones, more than 80% being singletons. Time point given: time of PML onset. Detection of JC virus DNA in cerebrospinal fluid confirmed PML diagnosed from clinical and MRI findings. All PML patients were female, and all patients had earlier interferon beta. This CDR3 is built from 15 residues. Between the trimmed V and J ends, which lost 4 bases and 6 bases, there was a span of 15 bases. The V gene's germline CDR1 is MGHRA and CDR2 YSYEKL. Only one count was recorded for this clone.

The chain joins TRBV4-1 to TRBJ2-2, with D perhaps assigned TRBD1 or TRBD2 (5 bases each). The sequence came from a woman between 25 and 40 years old with progressive multifocal leukoencephalopathy. Here the sequenced sample was PBMCs, taken from a patient treated with natalizumab. CDR3 region: CASSLRDLFAGELFF. In DNA form, the CDR3 reads TGCGCCAGCAGCCTGAGGGACCTCTTTGCCGGGGAGCTGTTTTTT.